This T cell receptor (beta chain) stems from a study of blood T cell repertoires in COVID-19. Whole-study context: Sample material is recorded as cDNA or gDNA derived from T cells, B-cell-depleted T cells, or PBMCs.

Authors' analysis steps: Estimates of nucleated cell counts were drawn from the amplification of reference gene primers. Measured with immunoSEQ multiplex PCR; TCRdb has only the in-frame clones, and not every one. V, J and clone size are those of that table, while D and trimming were read from the DNA. Here the sample spans about 200,000 clones, roughly 86% being singletons. The table lists this clone with a count of one. The sequencing sample was made of peripheral blood. This receptor was identified in a woman aged 45-60 years with active or convalescent COVID-19.

The chain's CDR3 is CASSVIRNTEAFF. The CDR3 DNA is TGTGCCAGTAGTGTCATCAGGAACACTGAAGCTTTCTTT. V usage is TRBV19 and J usage is TRBJ1-1; D gene uncertain. The V gene's germline CDR1 is LNHDA and CDR2 SQIVND (reference sequence). CDR3 length: 13 amino acids. Between the trimmed V and J ends, which lost 5 bases and 1 base, there was a span of 8 bases.